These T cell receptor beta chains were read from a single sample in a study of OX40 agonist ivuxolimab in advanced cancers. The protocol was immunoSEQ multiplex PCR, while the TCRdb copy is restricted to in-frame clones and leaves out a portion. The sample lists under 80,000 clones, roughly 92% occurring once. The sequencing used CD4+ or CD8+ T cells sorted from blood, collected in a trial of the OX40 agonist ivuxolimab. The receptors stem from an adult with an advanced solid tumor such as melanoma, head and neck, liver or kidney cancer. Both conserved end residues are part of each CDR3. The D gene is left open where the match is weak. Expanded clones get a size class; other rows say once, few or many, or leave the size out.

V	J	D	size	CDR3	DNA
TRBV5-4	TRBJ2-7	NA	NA	CASSLGPGDLAVTYEQYF	TGTGCCAGCAGCTTGGGGCCTGGGGACTTAGCGGTTACCTACGAGCAGTACTTC
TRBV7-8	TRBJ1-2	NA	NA	CASSLADNYGYTF	TGTGCCAGCAGCTTAGCGGATAACTATGGCTACACCTTC
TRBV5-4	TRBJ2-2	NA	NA	CACPPVGELFF	TGTGCCTGCCCTCCGGTGGGGGAGCTGTTTTTT
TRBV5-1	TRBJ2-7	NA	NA	CASSPGPSYEQYF	TGCGCCAGCAGCCCCGGACCCTCCTACGAGCAGTACTTC
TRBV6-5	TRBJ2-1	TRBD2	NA	CASSYGRGAYNEQFF	TGTGCCAGCAGTTACGGGCGGGGGGCTTACAATGAGCAGTTCTTC
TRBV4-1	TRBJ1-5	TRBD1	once	CASSQQDRGYQPQHF	TGCGCCAGCAGCCAACAAGACAGGGGTTATCAGCCCCAGCATTTT
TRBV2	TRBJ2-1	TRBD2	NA	CASGERDYSYNEQFF	TGTGCCAGCGGGGAGCGGGATTACTCCTACAATGAGCAGTTCTTC
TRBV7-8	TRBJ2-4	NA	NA	CASSLSEVELAKNIQYF	TGTGCCAGCAGCTTAAGTGAGGTTGAGTTAGCCAAAAACATTCAGTACTTC
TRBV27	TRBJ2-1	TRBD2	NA	CASSFRIAPRTSGIGNEQFF	TGTGCCAGCAGTTTCCGCATTGCCCCTAGGACTAGCGGGATAGGCAATGAGCAGTTCTTC
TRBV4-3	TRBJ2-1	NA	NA	CASSQGLDNNEQFF	TGCGCCAGCAGCCAAGGACTAGATAACAATGAGCAGTTCTTC
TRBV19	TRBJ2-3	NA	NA	CASSIIGTDTQYF	TGTGCCAGTAGTATTATCGGCACAGATACGCAGTATTTT
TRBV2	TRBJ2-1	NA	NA	CASSEAQRTPYNEQFF	TGTGCCAGCAGTGAAGCGCAGCGGACCCCCTACAATGAGCAGTTCTTC
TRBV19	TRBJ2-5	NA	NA	CASSISSWGRETQYF	TGTGCCAGTAGTATAAGTTCTTGGGGTAGGGAGACCCAGTACTTC
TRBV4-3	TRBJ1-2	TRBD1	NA	CASSQDSGLQGNGYTF	TGCGCCAGCAGCCAAGATTCTGGATTACAGGGGAACGGCTACACCTTC
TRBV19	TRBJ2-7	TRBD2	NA	CASSIRREGRDEQYF	TGTGCCAGTAGTATTCGGCGGGAGGGCCGAGACGAGCAGTACTTC
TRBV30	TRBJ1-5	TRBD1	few	CAWGQESNQPQHF	TGTGCCTGGGGACAGGAAAGCAATCAGCCCCAGCATTTT